This T cell receptor (beta chain) was sequenced in a study of graft-versus-host responses after intestinal transplantation. As for the study in general: Recipients obtained multivisceral, liver-intestinal, or isolated intestinal transplants. All recipients got anti-thymocyte globulin induction, then tacrolimus and steroids for 2 to 3 years. Broader study findings: Within allografts, high graft-versus-host to host-versus-graft clonal ratios were seen among patients with graft-donor T cell macrochimerism. Early after transplant, HvG declines were associated with peak levels of circulating GvH clones.

A word on this clone: What it recognizes is unknown.

Trimming left V 8 bases short and J 1 base short, with 12 bases between. The length of the CDR3 is 14 residues. CDR1 is LNHNV, CDR2 YYDKDF, per germline (reference sequence). Here immunoSEQ multiplex PCR was the method, and the copy in TCRdb shows in-frame clones only, minus some. The data contain tens of thousands of clones, 83% of them singletons. The input for sequencing was unstimulated CD8+ T cells sorted from spleen or lymph node cells, taken before intestinal transplant. The clonotype was recovered from a human donor who received an intestinal transplant. The V call is TRBV15, the J call TRBJ1-5; D possibly corresponds to TRBD1 (6 bases). CDR3 bases: TGTGCCACCGGCGAAGGGGGAAGCAATCAGCCCCAGCATTTT. Translated: CATGEGGSNQPQHF.